This is a list of T cell receptor beta chains from one sample in a study of shared clonotypes between healthy human individuals. The data were produced by immunoSEQ multiplex PCR, yet TCRdb's version contains in-frame clones alone and is incomplete. In the table there are approximately 2.1 million clones, approximately 93% of which are singletons. Sequencing was carried out using naive CD4+ T cells from PBMCs. The receptors shown here come from a man aged 18 to 29 in good health. Some clones in this sample may be carry-over from other donors' samples. Each CDR3 is given with its conserved first and last residue. D genes are given only for firm matches. Size values are once, few and many counts, or a class for expanded clones, and some rows have none.

v_call	cdr3_length	j_call	clone_size	d_call	cdr3_aa	cdr3_nt
TRBV7-9	14	TRBJ2-7	-	TRBD1	CASSGPGQAYEQYF	TGTGCCAGCAGCGGACCGGGACAGGCCTACGAGCAGTACTTC
TRBV7-2	14	TRBJ2-3	-	-	CASSLAGVTDTQYF	TGTGCCAGCAGCTTAGCGGGAGTCACAGATACGCAGTATTTT
TRBV18	16	TRBJ2-3	-	-	CASSPTRGPGTDTQYF	TGTGCCAGCTCACCAACGAGGGGCCCTGGCACAGATACGCAGTATTTT
TRBV5-1	15	TRBJ2-1	-	-	CASSLSTSSYNEQFF	TGCGCCAGCAGCCTTTCAACAAGCTCCTACAATGAGCAGTTCTTC
TRBV28	16	TRBJ2-4	-	-	CASKPYLQGPRNIQYF	TGTGCCAGCAAACCGTACCTCCAGGGCCCGAGAAACATTCAGTACTTC
TRBV5-4	14	TRBJ1-4	-	-	CASREGRGSEKLFF	TGTGCCAGCAGGGAGGGTAGGGGGTCTGAAAAACTGTTTTTT
TRBV5-1	17	TRBJ2-3	-	-	CASSLGPGTFNTDTQYF	TGCGCCAGCAGCTTGGGGCCTGGGACTTTTAACACAGATACGCAGTATTTT
TRBV7-2	14	TRBJ2-5	-	TRBD1	CASSPDRVQETQYF	TGTGCCAGCAGCCCAGACAGGGTCCAAGAGACCCAGTACTTC
TRBV4-1	17	TRBJ2-5	-	-	CASSQEGFGAAQETQYF	TGCGCCAGCAGCCAAGAGGGGTTTGGGGCAGCCCAAGAGACCCAGTACTTC
TRBV11-2	16	TRBJ2-7	-	TRBD1	CASTSYHTGGVGEQYF	TGTGCCAGCACCTCTTATCACACAGGGGGTGTTGGGGAGCAGTACTTC
TRBV18	13	TRBJ2-5	-	-	CASSPHGKETQYF	TGTGCCAGCTCACCACATGGGAAAGAGACCCAGTACTTC
TRBV28	13	TRBJ2-7	-	TRBD2	CASSPSGTRYKDF	TGTGCCAGCAGTCCCAGCGGGACTCGTTATAAGGACTTC
TRBV27	13	TRBJ1-2	-	TRBD1	CASRPTGGGGYTF	TGTGCCAGCAGGCCGACAGGGGGTGGTGGCTACACCTTC
TRBV27	12	TRBJ1-2	few	TRBD1	CASSPTGSGYTF	TGTGCCAGCAGCCCGACAGGGTCTGGCTACACCTTC
TRBV6-5	15	TRBJ2-2	-	-	CASSYRGWNTGELFF	TGTGCCAGCAGTTACAGGGGGTGGAACACCGGGGAGCTGTTTTTT
TRBV11-3	14	TRBJ2-7	-	-	CASSLSGKSYEQYF	TGTGCCAGCAGCTTATCAGGGAAGAGTTACGAGCAGTACTTC
TRBV5-1	14	TRBJ1-5	-	-	CASSLNADNQPQHF	TGCGCCAGCAGCTTGAATGCAGACAATCAGCCCCAGCATTTT
TRBV5-1	15	TRBJ2-5	once	TRBD2	CASSKQTSGGETQYF	TGCGCCAGCAGTAAACAGACTAGCGGCGGAGAGACCCAGTACTTC
TRBV28	16	TRBJ2-5	-	-	CASSLPDGSPQETQYF	TGTGCCAGCAGTTTGCCCGACGGCAGTCCACAAGAGACCCAGTACTTC
TRBV6-6	15	TRBJ2-7	once	-	CASRRLRDPAYEQYF	TGTGCCAGCAGAAGATTGAGGGACCCCGCCTACGAGCAGTACTTC
TRBV5-5	15	TRBJ2-1	-	TRBD2	CASSLETSGAVPQFF	TGTGCCAGCAGCTTGGAGACTAGCGGGGCTGTCCCGCAATTCTTC
TRBV5-6	14	TRBJ2-7	-	TRBD1	CASSLRTGRYEQYF	TGTGCCAGCAGCCTAAGGACAGGGCGCTACGAGCAGTACTTC
TRBV19	15	TRBJ2-3	-	TRBD2	CASSVLAGGTDTQYF	TGTGCCAGTAGTGTCCTAGCGGGAGGCACAGATACGCAGTATTTT
TRBV6-1	13	TRBJ2-3	-	-	CASNRLTTDTQYF	TGTGCCAGTAACCGACTTACCACAGATACGCAGTATTTT
TRBV7-3	14	TRBJ2-3	-	TRBD2	CASSPNQGLAGLYF	TGTGCCAGCAGCCCAAATCAAGGACTAGCGGGACTGTATTTT
TRBV10-1	15	TRBJ1-5	few	-	CASSGDIGRDQPQHF	TGCGCCAGCAGTGGGGACATAGGAAGGGATCAGCCCCAGCATTTT
TRBV5-6	15	TRBJ2-1	once	-	CASSYRTFSYNEQFF	TGTGCCAGCAGCTATAGGACGTTCTCCTACAATGAGCAGTTCTTC
TRBV5-4	14	TRBJ1-1	-	TRBD1	CAIARQGPGTEAFF	TGTGCCATCGCGAGACAGGGCCCAGGCACTGAAGCTTTCTTT
TRBV5-4	14	TRBJ1-4	-	TRBD1	CASSSRTGFEKLFF	TGTGCCAGCAGCTCACGGACAGGGTTTGAAAAACTGTTTTTT
TRBV2	14	TRBJ2-5	-	TRBD2	CASSEGAGGETQYF	TGTGCCAGCAGTGAAGGCGCGGGAGGGGAGACCCAGTACTTC
TRBV20-1	9	TRBJ2-1	-	-	CRTKSEQFF	TGCAGAACTAAGAGTGAGCAGTTCTTC
TRBV11-2	17	TRBJ2-5	-	-	CASSLGSLASFQETQYF	TGTGCCAGCAGCTTAGGATCGCTAGCGAGCTTCCAAGAGACCCAGTACTTC
TRBV18	17	TRBJ1-1	-	TRBD1	CASSPLSQGVVSTEAFF	TGTGCCAGCTCACCACTTAGTCAGGGGGTAGTAAGCACTGAAGCTTTCTTT
TRBV11-2	17	TRBJ2-3	once	-	CASSAISGGRSTDTQYF	TGTGCCAGCAGCGCTATATCAGGGGGGAGGAGCACAGATACGCAGTATTTT
TRBV27	11	TRBJ2-7	-	-	CASRKQGLQYF	TGTGCCAGCAGGAAACAGGGTCTGCAGTACTTC
TRBV28	12	TRBJ1-1	-	-	CASRRGGTEAFF	TGTGCCAGCAGGAGGGGCGGCACTGAAGCTTTCTTT
TRBV4-1	17	TRBJ2-3	-	-	CASSQVSASTLTDTQYF	TGCGCCAGCAGCCAAGTTTCCGCCTCGACTCTCACAGATACGCAGTATTTT
TRBV18	14	TRBJ2-7	-	TRBD2	CASSRTSGSYEQYF	TGTGCCAGCTCACGGACTAGCGGGAGCTACGAGCAGTACTTC
TRBV30	14	TRBJ2-7	-	TRBD2	CAWSVAGGGYEQYF	TGTGCCTGGAGTGTAGCGGGAGGGGGATACGAGCAGTACTTC
TRBV5-1	13	TRBJ2-5	-	TRBD2	CATSASGQETQYF	TGCGCCACCTCGGCTAGCGGCCAAGAGACCCAGTACTTC
TRBV27	20	TRBJ2-7	-	TRBD2	CASSLKSGSGGSSISYEQYF	TGTGCCAGCAGTTTAAAGTCTGGTTCGGGGGGGAGCTCCATTTCCTACGAGCAGTACTTC